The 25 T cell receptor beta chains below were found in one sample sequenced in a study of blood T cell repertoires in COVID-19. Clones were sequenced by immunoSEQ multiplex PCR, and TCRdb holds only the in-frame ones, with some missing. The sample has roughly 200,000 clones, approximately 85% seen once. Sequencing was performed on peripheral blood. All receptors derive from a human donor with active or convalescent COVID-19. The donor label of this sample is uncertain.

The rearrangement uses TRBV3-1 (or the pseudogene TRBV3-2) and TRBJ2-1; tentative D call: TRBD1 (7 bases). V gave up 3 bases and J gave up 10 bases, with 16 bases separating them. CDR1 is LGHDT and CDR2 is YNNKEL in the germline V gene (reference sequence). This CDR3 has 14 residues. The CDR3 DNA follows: TGTGCCAGCAGCCAGAGTGGAGGGGGCGGGGAGCAGTTCTTC. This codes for CASSQSGGGGEQFF.

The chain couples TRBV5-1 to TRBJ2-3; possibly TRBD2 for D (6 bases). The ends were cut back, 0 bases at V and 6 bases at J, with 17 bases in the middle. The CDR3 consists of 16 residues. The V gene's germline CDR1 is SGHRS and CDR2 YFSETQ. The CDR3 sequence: CASSLELAPPSDTQYF. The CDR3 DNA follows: TGCGCCAGCAGCTTGGAGCTAGCGCCCCCCTCCGATACGCAGTATTTT.

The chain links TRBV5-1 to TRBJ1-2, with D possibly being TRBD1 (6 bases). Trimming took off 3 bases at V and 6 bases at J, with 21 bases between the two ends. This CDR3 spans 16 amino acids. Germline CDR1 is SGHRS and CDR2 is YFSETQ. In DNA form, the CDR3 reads TGCGCCAGCAGCTCCCCCGAGACAGGACTTCTTAATGGCTACACCTTC. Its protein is CASSSPETGLLNGYTF.

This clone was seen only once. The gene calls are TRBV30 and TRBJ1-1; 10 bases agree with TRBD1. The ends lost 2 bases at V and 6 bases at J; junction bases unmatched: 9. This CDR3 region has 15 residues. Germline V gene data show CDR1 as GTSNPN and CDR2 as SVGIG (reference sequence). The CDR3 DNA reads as TGTGCCTGGAGTCGTCGCGGGACAGGGGACCCTGAAGCTTTCTTT. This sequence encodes CAWSRRGTGDPEAFF.

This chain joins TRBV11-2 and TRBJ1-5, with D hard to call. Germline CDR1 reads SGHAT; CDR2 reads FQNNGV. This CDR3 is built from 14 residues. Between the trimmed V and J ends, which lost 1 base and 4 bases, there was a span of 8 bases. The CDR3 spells CASSLGAYNQPQHF. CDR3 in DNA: TGTGCCAGCAGCTTAGGGGCCTATAATCAGCCCCAGCATTTT.

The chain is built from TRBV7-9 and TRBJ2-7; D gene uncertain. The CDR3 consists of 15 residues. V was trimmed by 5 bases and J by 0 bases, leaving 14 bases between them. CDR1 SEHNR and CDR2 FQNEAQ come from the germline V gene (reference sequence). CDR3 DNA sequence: TGTGCCAGCAGCGAACAGATATCCAGCTCCTACGAGCAGTACTTC. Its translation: CASSEQISSSYEQYF. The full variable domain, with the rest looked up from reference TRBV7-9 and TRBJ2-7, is DTGVSQNPRHKITKRGQNVTFRCDPISEHNRLYWYRQTLGQGPEFLTYFQNEAQLEKSRLLSDRFSAERPKGSFSTLEIQRTEQGDSAMYLCASSEQISSSYEQYFGPGTRLTVT.

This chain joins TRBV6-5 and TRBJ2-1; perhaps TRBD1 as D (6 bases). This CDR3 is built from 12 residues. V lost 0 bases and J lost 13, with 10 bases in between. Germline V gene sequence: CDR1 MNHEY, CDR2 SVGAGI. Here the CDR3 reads CASSYSKGVQFF. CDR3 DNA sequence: TGTGCCAGCAGTTACTCGAAGGGGGTACAGTTCTTC.

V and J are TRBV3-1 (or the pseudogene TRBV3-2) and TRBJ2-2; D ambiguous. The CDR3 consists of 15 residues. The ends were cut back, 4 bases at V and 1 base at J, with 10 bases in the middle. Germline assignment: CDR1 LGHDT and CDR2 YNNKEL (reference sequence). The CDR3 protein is CASSPFSGNTGELFF. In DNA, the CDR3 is TGTGCCAGCAGCCCGTTCTCAGGGAACACCGGGGAGCTGTTTTTT.

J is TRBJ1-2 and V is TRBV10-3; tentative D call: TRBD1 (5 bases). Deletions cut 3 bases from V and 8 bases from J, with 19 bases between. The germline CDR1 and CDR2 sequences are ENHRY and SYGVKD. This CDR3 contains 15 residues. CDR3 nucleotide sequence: TGTGCCATCAGTGATAGCGTTGGGAGGGGAGAGGGCTACACCTTC. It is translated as CAISDSVGRGEGYTF.

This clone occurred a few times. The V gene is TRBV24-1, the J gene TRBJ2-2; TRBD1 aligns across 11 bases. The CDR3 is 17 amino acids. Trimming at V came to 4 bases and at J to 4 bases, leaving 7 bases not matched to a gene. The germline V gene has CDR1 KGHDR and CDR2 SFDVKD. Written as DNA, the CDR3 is TGTGCCACCAGTGACCGAGGACAGGGGGCACCCACCGGGGAGCTGTTTTTT. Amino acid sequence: CATSDRGQGAPTGELFF.

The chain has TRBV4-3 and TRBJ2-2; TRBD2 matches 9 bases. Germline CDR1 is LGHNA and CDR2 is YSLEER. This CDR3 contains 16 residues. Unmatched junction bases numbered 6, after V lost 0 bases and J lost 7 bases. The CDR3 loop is CASSQEGGGANGELFF. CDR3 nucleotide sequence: TGCGCCAGCAGCCAAGAAGGCGGGGGGGCAAACGGGGAGCTGTTTTTT.

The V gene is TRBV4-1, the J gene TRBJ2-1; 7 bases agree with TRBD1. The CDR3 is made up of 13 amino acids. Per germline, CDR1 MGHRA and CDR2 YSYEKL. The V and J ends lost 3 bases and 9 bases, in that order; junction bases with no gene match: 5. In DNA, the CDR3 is TGCGCCAGCAGCCACGGGACAGCCGTTGAGCAGTTCTTC. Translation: CASSHGTAVEQFF.

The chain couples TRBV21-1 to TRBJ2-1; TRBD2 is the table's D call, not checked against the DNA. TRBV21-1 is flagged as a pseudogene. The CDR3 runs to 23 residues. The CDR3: CASSKARPSGPPTHPSSYNEQFF. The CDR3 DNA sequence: TGTGCCAGCAGCAAAGCGCGTCCTAGCGGGCCCCCTACGCATCCAAGCTCCTACAATGAGCAGTTCTTC.

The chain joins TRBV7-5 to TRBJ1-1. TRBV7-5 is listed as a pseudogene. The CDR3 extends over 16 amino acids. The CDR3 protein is CVRSQPGVGSDFLGFF. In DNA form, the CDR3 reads TGTGTCAGAAGCCAGCCGGGGGTCGGGTCAGACTTTTTGGGTTTCTTT.

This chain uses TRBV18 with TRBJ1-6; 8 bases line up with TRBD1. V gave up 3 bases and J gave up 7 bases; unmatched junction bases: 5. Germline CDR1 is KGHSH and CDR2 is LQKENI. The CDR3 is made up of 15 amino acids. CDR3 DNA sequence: TGTGCCAGCTCACCCGGACAGGGACGGAATTCACCCCTCCACTTT. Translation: CASSPGQGRNSPLHF.

This CDR3 is CASSANMNEQFF. The CDR3 DNA reads as TGTGCCAGCAGCGCTAATATGAATGAGCAGTTCTTC. The chain has TRBV5-4 and TRBJ2-1; D gene ambiguous. CDR1 is SGHNT and CDR2 is YYREEE in the germline V gene (reference sequence). The V gene lost 4 bases and the J gene lost 7 bases, with 9 bases spanning the gap. This CDR3 is built from 12 residues.

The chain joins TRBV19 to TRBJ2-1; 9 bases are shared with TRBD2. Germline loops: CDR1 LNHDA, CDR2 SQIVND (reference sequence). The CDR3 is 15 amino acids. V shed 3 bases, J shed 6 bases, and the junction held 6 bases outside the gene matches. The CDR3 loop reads CASSIAAGGVNEQFF. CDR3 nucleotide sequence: TGTGCCAGTAGTATTGCGGCGGGGGGGGTCAATGAGCAGTTCTTC. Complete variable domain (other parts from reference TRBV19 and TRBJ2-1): DGGITQSPKYLFRKEGQNVTLSCEQNLNHDAMYWYRQDPGQGLRLIYYSQIVNDFQKGDIAEGYSVSREKKESFPLTVTSAQKNPTAFYLCASSIAAGGVNEQFFGPGTRLTVL.

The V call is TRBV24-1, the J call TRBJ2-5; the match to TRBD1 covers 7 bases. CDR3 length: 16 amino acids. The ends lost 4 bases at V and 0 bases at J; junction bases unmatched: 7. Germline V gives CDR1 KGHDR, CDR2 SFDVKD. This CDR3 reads CATSDILQGNQETQYF. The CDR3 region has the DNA TGTGCCACCAGTGACATCTTACAGGGGAACCAAGAGACCCAGTACTTC.

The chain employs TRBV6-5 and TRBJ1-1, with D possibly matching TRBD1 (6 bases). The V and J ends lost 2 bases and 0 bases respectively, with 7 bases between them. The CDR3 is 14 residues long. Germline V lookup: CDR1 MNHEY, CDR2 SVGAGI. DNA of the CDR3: TGTGCCAGCAGTTACGGACAGTTGAACACTGAAGCTTTCTTT. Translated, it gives CASSYGQLNTEAFF.

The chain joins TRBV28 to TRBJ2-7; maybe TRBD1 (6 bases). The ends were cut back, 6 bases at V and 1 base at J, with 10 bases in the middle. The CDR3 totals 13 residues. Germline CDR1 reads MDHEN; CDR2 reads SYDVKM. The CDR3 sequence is CASRTGNSYEQYF. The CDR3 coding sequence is TGTGCCAGCAGGACAGGCAATTCCTACGAGCAGTACTTC. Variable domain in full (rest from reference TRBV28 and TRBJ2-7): DVKVTQSSRYLVKRTGEKVFLECVQDMDHENMFWYRQDPGLGLRLIYFSYDVKMKEKGDIPEGYSVSREKKERFSLILESASTNQTSMYLCASRTGNSYEQYFGPGTRLTVT.

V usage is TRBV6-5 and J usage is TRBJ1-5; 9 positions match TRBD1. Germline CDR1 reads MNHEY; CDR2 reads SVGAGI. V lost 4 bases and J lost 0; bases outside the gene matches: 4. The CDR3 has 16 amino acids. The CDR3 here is CASSWTGVLSNQPQHF. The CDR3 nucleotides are TGTGCCAGCAGTTGGACAGGGGTCCTTAGCAATCAGCCCCAGCATTTT.

CDR3 residues: CASSPRTSGVAGGTQYF. CDR3 bases: TGTGCCAGCAGTCCGAGGACTAGCGGGGTCGCAGGGGGGACCCAGTACTTC. The chain recombines TRBV27 with TRBJ2-5; TRBD2 matches 12 bases. Unmatched junction bases numbered 14, after V lost 5 bases and J lost 7 bases. The CDR3 consists of 17 residues. From germline, CDR1 is MNHEY and CDR2 SMNVEV (reference sequence).

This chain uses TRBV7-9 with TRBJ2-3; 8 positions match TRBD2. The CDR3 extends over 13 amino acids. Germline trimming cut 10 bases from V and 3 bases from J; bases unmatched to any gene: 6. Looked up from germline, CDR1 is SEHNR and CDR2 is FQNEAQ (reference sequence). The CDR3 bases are TGTGCCACCCAGCGGGAGAGGACAGATACGCAGTATTTT. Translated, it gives CATQRERTDTQYF. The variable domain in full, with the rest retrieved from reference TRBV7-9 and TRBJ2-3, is DTGVSQNPRHKITKRGQNVTFRCDPISEHNRLYWYRQTLGQGPEFLTYFQNEAQLEKSRLLSDRFSAERPKGSFSTLEIQRTEQGDSAMYLCATQRERTDTQYFGPGTRLTVL.

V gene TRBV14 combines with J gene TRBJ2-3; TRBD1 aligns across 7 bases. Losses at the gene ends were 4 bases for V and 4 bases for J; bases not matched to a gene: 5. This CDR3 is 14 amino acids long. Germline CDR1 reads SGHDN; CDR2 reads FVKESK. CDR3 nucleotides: TGTGCCAGCAGCCGACGCGGACAGGCAGATACGCAGTATTTT. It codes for CASSRRGQADTQYF.

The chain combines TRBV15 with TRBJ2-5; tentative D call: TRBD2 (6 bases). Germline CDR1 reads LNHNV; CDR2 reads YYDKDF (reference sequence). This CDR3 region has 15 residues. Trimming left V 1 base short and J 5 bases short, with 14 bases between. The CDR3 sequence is CATSRVSPTSETQYF. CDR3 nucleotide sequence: TGTGCCACCAGCAGAGTTAGCCCGACTAGTGAGACCCAGTACTTC.